The 18 T cell receptor beta chains reported below all come from one sample, sequenced in a study of shared clonotypes between healthy human individuals. The method was immunoSEQ multiplex PCR; TCRdb's version includes in-frame clones alone and lacks a portion of them. The sample has millions of clones, about 95% seen once. Sequences were obtained from naive CD4+ T cells sorted from blood. Subset meaning: CD45RA+ positively selected. All receptors derive from a young man in good health.

The rearrangement links TRBV19 to TRBJ2-5; no reliable D call. The CDR3 spans 16 residues. V was trimmed by 1 base and J by 5 bases, leaving 17 bases between them. Germline-derived CDR1 and CDR2 are LNHDA and SQIVND (reference sequence). The CDR3 protein is CASSIGGVVGGETQYF. CDR3 DNA: TGTGCCAGTAGTATAGGTGGGGTTGTCGGTGGGGAGACCCAGTACTTC.

The chain combines TRBV27 with TRBJ1-2, with D possibly TRBD1 on 5 matching bases. Trimming took off 6 bases at V and 6 bases at J, with 20 bases between the two ends. CDR3 length equals 15 residues. Germline V CDR1 and CDR2: MNHEY, SMNVEV (reference sequence). The CDR3 region is CASRGHPPGTDGYTF. The CDR3 nucleotides read TGTGCCAGCAGGGGTCATCCTCCAGGGACGGATGGCTACACCTTC.

The rearrangement uses TRBV11-2 and TRBJ2-1, with a possible D match to TRBD1 (6 bases). This CDR3 has 17 residues. Germline assignment: CDR1 SGHAT and CDR2 FQNNGV. Trimming removed 5 bases at V and 0 bases at J, with 17 bases between. The CDR3 protein is CASSLLGTGSSYNEQFF. CDR3 DNA: TGTGCCAGCAGCCTACTAGGAACAGGGAGCTCCTACAATGAGCAGTTCTTC.

A word on this clone: Other nucleotide sequences from this sample produce the same CDR3. The V and J genes are TRBV6-5 and TRBJ1-2; possible D gene TRBD1, 5 bases. The CDR3 has 15 residues. Between the trimmed V and J ends, which lost 0 bases and 2 bases, there was a span of 10 bases. Germline assignment: CDR1 MNHEY and CDR2 SVGAGI. The CDR3 protein is CASSYSGQGNYGYTF. The DNA for the CDR3 is TGTGCCAGCAGTTACTCGGGGCAGGGAAACTATGGCTACACCTTC.

The chain joins TRBV7-2 to TRBJ2-2, with 7 positions matching TRBD2. The CDR3 is made up of 17 amino acids. V gave up 1 base and J gave up 1 base; unmatched junction bases: 6. Germline CDR1 and CDR2: SGHTA and FQGNSA. The CDR3 loop is CASSLVPSGMNTGELFF. CDR3 in DNA: TGTGCCAGCAGCTTAGTGCCCAGCGGGATGAACACCGGGGAGCTGTTTTTT.

V is TRBV30 and J is TRBJ1-2; 8 bases fit TRBD1. CDR1 is GTSNPN, CDR2 SVGIG, per germline (reference sequence). Losses at the gene ends were 5 bases for V and 5 bases for J; bases not matched to a gene: 10. The CDR3 sequence is 14 residues long. The CDR3 spells CAWGRDRYLYGYTF. The CDR3 coding sequence is TGTGCCTGGGGCCGGGACAGGTATTTATATGGCTACACCTTC.

The rearrangement uses TRBV5-4 and TRBJ2-7; D is undetermined. The CDR3 has 13 amino acids. CDR1 is SGHNT and CDR2 is YYREEE in the germline V gene (reference sequence). V lost 0 bases to trimming and J lost 3 bases, with 7 bases between them. CDR3 sequence reads: CASSLGELYEQYF. The CDR3, as DNA: TGTGCCAGCAGCTTGGGGGAACTCTACGAGCAGTACTTC.

J is TRBJ2-7 and V is TRBV27; a weak D match, TRBD2 (6 bases). The CDR3 loop spans 15 amino acids. V lost 6 bases to trimming and J lost 0 bases, with 15 bases between them. Per germline, CDR1 MNHEY and CDR2 SMNVEV (reference sequence). The CDR3 spells CASRRDVESSYEQYF. In DNA, the CDR3 is TGTGCCAGCAGGCGGGACGTTGAGAGCTCCTACGAGCAGTACTTC.

The rearrangement uses TRBV30 and TRBJ1-4; D is possibly TRBD1 (6 bases). This CDR3 spans 13 amino acids. The germline CDR1 and CDR2 sequences are GTSNPN and SVGIG (reference sequence). The CDR3 bases are TGTGCTGCCCAGGGGCTCGCAGGTGAAAAACTGTTTTTT. It translates to CAAQGLAGEKLFF. Together with reference TRBV30 and TRBJ1-4, the CDR3 gives the full variable domain: SQTIHQWPATLVQPVGSPLSLECTVEGTSNPNLYWYRQAAGRGLQLLFYSVGIGQISSEVPQNLSASRPQDRQFILSSKKLLLSDSGFYLCAAQGLAGEKLFFGSGTQLSVL.

The chain employs TRBV27 and TRBJ1-4; tentative D call: TRBD1 (5 bases). Trimming took 7 bases from V and 5 from J, leaving 5 bases between them. The V gene's germline CDR1 is MNHEY and CDR2 SMNVEV (reference sequence). The CDR3 is made up of 11 amino acids. CDR3 nucleotides: TGTGCCAGCAAGGGGAATGAAAAACTGTTTTTT. This gives the protein CASKGNEKLFF. The variable domain in full, with the rest retrieved from reference TRBV27 and TRBJ1-4, is EAQVTQNPRYLITVTGKKLTVTCSQNMNHEYMSWYRQDPGLGLRQIYYSMNVEVTDKGDVPEGYKVSRKEKRNFPLILESPSPNQTSLYFCASKGNEKLFFGSGTQLSVL.

The chain combines TRBV18 with TRBJ2-7; TRBD1 might be the D (6 bases). CDR1 is KGHSH, CDR2 LQKENI, per germline. The CDR3 sequence is 18 residues long. Trimming took off 2 bases at V and 7 bases at J, with 27 bases between the two ends. The CDR3 here is CASSPNPPVQGNGREQYF. The CDR3 DNA follows: TGTGCCAGCTCACCAAACCCCCCAGTGCAGGGGAACGGTCGGGAGCAGTACTTC.

The chain recombines TRBV7-8 with TRBJ2-7; TRBD2 might be the D (6 bases). Germline V gene data show CDR1 as SGHVS and CDR2 as FQNEAQ. V shed 4 bases and J shed 2 bases, with 15 bases lying between them. CDR3 size: 15 residues. CDR3 region: CASSSMEGPPYEQYF. CDR3 bases: TGTGCCAGCAGCTCCATGGAGGGGCCACCCTACGAGCAGTACTTC.

In regard to this clone: This CDR3 is also generated by other DNA sequences in the sample. The chain recombines TRBV6-5 with TRBJ2-7; 9 nucleotides line up with TRBD1. Germline V lookup: CDR1 MNHEY, CDR2 SVGAGI. With 5 bases clipped from V and 4 bases from J, the junction kept 6 bases outside the gene matches. The CDR3 loop spans 14 amino acids. DNA of the CDR3: TGTGCCAGCAGTAGGGGACAGGGTAGGTACGAGCAGTACTTC. It codes for CASSRGQGRYEQYF.

Here the CDR3 reads CASSLPGRNTGELFF. CDR3 nucleotide sequence: TGTGCCAGCAGTCTACCAGGGCGAAACACCGGGGAGCTGTTTTTT. The chain combines TRBV6-1 with TRBJ2-2, with TRBD1 as a possible D gene (5 bases). Germline loops: CDR1 MNHNS, CDR2 SASEGT. V was cut by 5 bases and J by 2 bases, with 12 bases left in between. The CDR3 runs 15 residues.

This clone has ten or more counts. The rearrangement uses TRBV10-3 and TRBJ2-2; D is uncertain. CDR3 length equals 13 residues. V was shortened by 3 bases and J by 6 bases, with 8 bases between the two germline ends. Germline CDR1 ENHRY, CDR2 SYGVKD. This chain's CDR3 is CAISDVGSGELFF. In DNA form, the CDR3 reads TGTGCCATCAGTGATGTTGGGTCCGGGGAGCTGTTTTTT.

The genes are TRBV6-6 and TRBJ2-3; no definite D call. This CDR3 comprises 12 residues. Between the trimmed V and J ends, which lost 2 bases and 13 bases, there was a span of 13 bases. Germline V lookup: CDR1 MNHNY, CDR2 SVGAGI (reference sequence). The CDR3: CASSYLDLQEYF. As DNA, the CDR3 is TGTGCCAGCAGTTACCTTGACCTCCAGGAGTATTTT.

As for this clone: Other DNA sequences from this sample encode an identical CDR3 as well. J is TRBJ1-6 and V is TRBV9, with 8 bases that match TRBD1. Germline CDR1 reads SGDLS; CDR2 reads YYNGEE. The CDR3 is 17 residues long. The V and J ends lost 2 bases and 0 bases, in that order; junction bases with no gene match: 4. CDR3 DNA: TGTGCCAGCAGCGTTACAGGGGGGAGCTCCTATAATTCACCCCTCCACTTT. This sequence encodes CASSVTGGSSYNSPLHF.

CDR3 sequence: CASSTLPGQKNSPLHF. Written as DNA, the CDR3 is TGTGCCAGTAGTACCTTGCCGGGACAGAAAAATTCACCCCTCCACTTT. V is TRBV19 and J is TRBJ1-6, with 7 bases lining up with TRBD1. This CDR3 has 16 residues. The ends lost 4 bases at V and 7 bases at J; junction bases unmatched: 10. Germline assignment: CDR1 LNHDA and CDR2 SQIVND (reference sequence).